These 2 T cell receptor beta chains share one sample of origin, sequenced in a study of T-cell reconstitution after alpha-beta-depleted transplantation in children listed by TCRdb under 2016. Library preparation used PCR. For sequencing, an Illumina HiSeq 2500 was employed. Molecular barcoding was employed in the preparation of TCR libraries, with unique molecular identifiers being used to normalize TCRbeta repertoire quantification. TCRdb itself trimmed the public reads at Q25 with fastp, ran MiXCR and retained productive beta chains. One record per CDR3 amino acid sequence lists the most common genes and DNA. The sample table lists over 550,000 distinct CDR3 sequences, over 9.5% of them with a count of one. The ten top clones hold about 4% of the sample. This material consisted of PBMCs from the stem cell graft donor, taken from the stem cell graft. These receptors were obtained from a human donor who donated a stem cell graft to a child with acute myeloid leukemia.

About this clonotype: Being one base from a much bigger clone, this may be a read error. V usage is TRBV20-1 and J usage is TRBJ1-1; unclear D gene. The CDR3 runs to 10 residues. In germline, CDR1 is DFQATT, CDR2 SNEGSKA (reference sequence). CDR3 region: CSAFLGEALF. The CDR3 coding sequence is TGCAGTGCTTTCTTGGGTGAAGCTTTGTTT.

The table lists this clonotype with many counts. The rearrangement links TRBV29-1 to TRBJ2-1; D gene unclear. Per germline, CDR1 SQVTM and CDR2 ANQGSEA. The CDR3 is made up of 14 amino acids. V lost 6 bases and J lost 8, with 20 bases in between. CDR3 sequence: CSVAGLTSTHEQFF. The DNA for the CDR3 is TGCAGCGTCGCCGGGTTAACGAGTACGCATGAGCAGTTCTTC.